A selection of T cell receptor beta chains follows, all from one sample in a study of blood T cell repertoires in COVID-19. Only in-frame clones appear in the TCRdb table, and some are missing; sequencing was by immunoSEQ multiplex PCR. The table lists about 160,000 clones, approximately 92% of them singletons. What was sequenced was peripheral blood. Receptors were obtained from a man aged 25-40 years with COVID-19, enrolled during active disease. Both conserved end residues are part of each CDR3. D genes are given only for firm matches. Size values are once, few and many counts, or a class for expanded clones, and some rows have none.

abundance: NA; j_gene: TRBJ2-7; d_gene: NA; v_gene: TRBV28; CDR3nt: TGTGCCAGCAGCCACGACAGGTTAAAACTATACGAGCAGTACTTC; CDR3aa: CASSHDRLKLYEQYF
abundance: NA; j_gene: TRBJ1-1; d_gene: NA; v_gene: TRBV6-5; CDR3nt: TGTGCCAGCTCTATCGGGATGGGTGGCACTGAAGCTTTCTTT; CDR3aa: CASSIGMGGTEAFF
abundance: NA; j_gene: TRBJ1-1; d_gene: NA; v_gene: TRBV10-3; CDR3nt: TGTGCCAGCCGTGAACAGGGTCTTGTGAACACTGAAGCTTTCTTT; CDR3aa: CASREQGLVNTEAFF
abundance: NA; j_gene: TRBJ2-7; d_gene: TRBD1; v_gene: TRBV4-1; CDR3nt: TGCGCCAGCAGCCAAGATCCTGGGACAGGGTACGAGCAGTACTTC; CDR3aa: CASSQDPGTGYEQYF
abundance: NA; j_gene: TRBJ2-3; d_gene: TRBD2; v_gene: TRBV19; CDR3nt: TGTGCCAGTAGTATTAGATGGACTAGCGCAGATACGCAGTATTTT; CDR3aa: CASSIRWTSADTQYF
abundance: NA; j_gene: TRBJ1-1; d_gene: NA; v_gene: TRBV21-1; CDR3nt: TGTGCCAGCAGCAAAGAATGGGGGCTGAACACTGAAGCTTTCTTT; CDR3aa: CASSKEWGLNTEAFF
abundance: NA; j_gene: TRBJ2-6; d_gene: NA; v_gene: TRBV28; CDR3nt: TGTGCCAGCTTAGAGGACAAGCCGATATCTGGGGCCAACGTCCTGACTTTC; CDR3aa: CASLEDKPISGANVLTF
abundance: once; j_gene: TRBJ1-2; d_gene: NA; v_gene: TRBV5-4; CDR3nt: TGTGCCAGCAGCTCCACAGGGTTCGTCTATGGCTACACCTTC; CDR3aa: CASSSTGFVYGYTF
abundance: once; j_gene: TRBJ2-5; d_gene: NA; v_gene: TRBV24-1; CDR3nt: TGTGCCACCAGTGATAGTGGGAGGGAGACCCAGTACTTC; CDR3aa: CATSDSGRETQYF
abundance: NA; j_gene: TRBJ1-1; d_gene: NA; v_gene: TRBV27; CDR3nt: TGTGCCAGCGCCGACACATTTAGGAACACTGAAGCTTTCTTT; CDR3aa: CASADTFRNTEAFF
abundance: NA; j_gene: TRBJ2-1; d_gene: NA; v_gene: TRBV12-3/TRBV12-4; CDR3nt: TGTGCCAGCAGTTTAAATGGGGGAGGTGAGCAGTTCTTC; CDR3aa: CASSLNGGGEQFF
abundance: NA; j_gene: TRBJ1-5; d_gene: NA; v_gene: TRBV12-5; CDR3nt: TGTGCTAGTGGTTTGGTAAGAGATCAGCCCCAGCATTTT; CDR3aa: CASGLVRDQPQHF
abundance: NA; j_gene: TRBJ2-1; d_gene: NA; v_gene: TRBV7-2; CDR3nt: TGTGCCAGCAGCTTCCGAGCAGGGGCGGGTAATGAGCAGTTCTTC; CDR3aa: CASSFRAGAGNEQFF
abundance: NA; j_gene: TRBJ2-5; d_gene: TRBD1; v_gene: TRBV7-9; CDR3nt: TGTGCCAGCAGCATGACAGGGGCCGAGACCCAGTACTTC; CDR3aa: CASSMTGAETQYF
abundance: NA; j_gene: TRBJ1-2; d_gene: NA; v_gene: TRBV25-1; CDR3nt: TGTGCCAGCCAACTCCTCGGGGGTTATGGCTACACCTTC; CDR3aa: CASQLLGGYGYTF
abundance: NA; j_gene: TRBJ2-1; d_gene: TRBD2; v_gene: TRBV7-2; CDR3nt: TGTGCCAGCAGCTTCAGTGCTAGCGGGACCAATGAGCAGTTCTTC; CDR3aa: CASSFSASGTNEQFF
abundance: NA; j_gene: TRBJ1-2; d_gene: NA; v_gene: TRBV5-1; CDR3nt: TGCGCCAGCACTGTGGACAGCAGCTATGGCTACACCTTC; CDR3aa: CASTVDSSYGYTF
abundance: few; j_gene: TRBJ1-1; d_gene: NA; v_gene: TRBV6-5; CDR3nt: TGTGCCAGCAGTTGGACAGTTCGGAACACTGAAGCTTTCTTT; CDR3aa: CASSWTVRNTEAFF
abundance: NA; j_gene: TRBJ1-4; d_gene: NA; v_gene: TRBV5-6; CDR3nt: TGTGCCAGCCGGCGGAGCGGGACAACTAATGAAAAACTGTTTTTT; CDR3aa: CASRRSGTTNEKLFF
abundance: NA; j_gene: TRBJ1-5; d_gene: TRBD1; v_gene: TRBV5-6; CDR3nt: TGTGCCAGCAGCTTAACAGGGGTCCTAGGGCCCCAGCATTTT; CDR3aa: CASSLTGVLGPQHF
abundance: NA; j_gene: TRBJ2-7; d_gene: NA; v_gene: TRBV20-1; CDR3nt: TGCAGTGCTTCCAGTGGCCACGAGCAGTACTTC; CDR3aa: CSASSGHEQYF
abundance: NA; j_gene: TRBJ1-2; d_gene: TRBD1; v_gene: TRBV6-1; CDR3nt: TGTGCCAGCAGTGAAGGGAAGGGGGCTATGTATGGCTACACCTTC; CDR3aa: CASSEGKGAMYGYTF
abundance: NA; j_gene: TRBJ1-3; d_gene: TRBD1; v_gene: TRBV6-6; CDR3nt: TGTGCCAGCCTCGACAGGGGGCCAGGAAACACCATATATTTT; CDR3aa: CASLDRGPGNTIYF
abundance: many; j_gene: TRBJ1-6; d_gene: TRBD1; v_gene: TRBV5-4; CDR3nt: TGTGCCAGCAGCTTAGGGGACAGGGATTCACCCCTCCACTTT; CDR3aa: CASSLGDRDSPLHF
abundance: NA; j_gene: TRBJ1-6; d_gene: TRBD1; v_gene: TRBV11-1; CDR3nt: TGTGCCAGCAGCCCTGGGGACAGCTATTCACCCCTCCACTTT; CDR3aa: CASSPGDSYSPLHF
abundance: NA; j_gene: TRBJ1-1; d_gene: TRBD1; v_gene: TRBV29-1; CDR3nt: TGCAGCGTGGGGGACAGCTGGAACACTGAAGCTTTCTTT; CDR3aa: CSVGDSWNTEAFF
abundance: NA; j_gene: TRBJ2-2; d_gene: TRBD1; v_gene: TRBV18; CDR3nt: TGTGCCAGCTCACCTAGACAGGGGATCACCGGGGAGCTGTTTTTT; CDR3aa: CASSPRQGITGELFF